The 3 T cell receptor beta chains listed next were all sequenced from one sample in a study of blood T cell repertoires in COVID-19. Generated by immunoSEQ multiplex PCR, the TCRdb table keeps only in-frame clones and is missing some. This table holds more than 150,000 clones, about 90% found once. The sample was peripheral blood. The receptors originated from a man in his forties or fifties with active or convalescent COVID-19.

This chain uses TRBV28 with TRBJ2-7; D gene ambiguous. The V gene lost 2 bases and the J gene lost 2 bases, with 10 bases spanning the gap. CDR1 and CDR2 (germline): MDHEN, SYDVKM. The CDR3 covers 14 residues. The CDR3 loop reads CASSLAGPAYEQYF. The DNA for the CDR3 is TGTGCCAGCAGTTTAGCAGGTCCGGCCTACGAGCAGTACTTC.

V is TRBV7-2 and J is TRBJ2-5; D uncertain. This CDR3 spans 14 amino acids. V lost 5 bases, J lost 1 base, and 11 bases lay in between. CDR1 is SGHTA and CDR2 is FQGNSA in the germline V gene. The CDR3 loop is CASSPDWSQETQYF. CDR3 DNA: TGTGCCAGCAGCCCAGACTGGAGCCAAGAGACCCAGTACTTC.

The chain is built from TRBV9 and TRBJ2-3; D remains ambiguous. CDR3 length equals 14 residues. V lost 0 bases to trimming and J lost 2 bases, with 7 bases between them. Germline loops: CDR1 SGDLS, CDR2 YYNGEE. CDR3 protein: CASSVARNTDTQYF. Here the CDR3 DNA reads TGTGCCAGCAGCGTAGCGCGGAACACAGATACGCAGTATTTT.